A selection of T cell receptor beta chains follows, all from one sample in a study of OX40 agonist ivuxolimab in advanced cancers. Generated by immunoSEQ multiplex PCR, the TCRdb table keeps only in-frame clones and is missing some. This table has 81,000 or so clones, 70% to 90% appearing once. The source material was CD4+ or CD8+ T cells sorted from blood, sampled in a trial of the OX40 agonist ivuxolimab. The source of these receptors is an adult with an advanced solid tumor such as melanoma, head and neck, liver or kidney cancer. Each CDR3 is given with its conserved first and last residue.

J: TRBJ2-7
V: TRBV7-2
CDR3: CASSPPGLNYEQYF

J: TRBJ2-1
V: TRBV18
CDR3: CASSRTGMDEQFF

J: TRBJ2-5
V: TRBV4-1
CDR3: CASSRLGLLQETQYF

J: TRBJ2-3
V: TRBV5-1
CDR3: CASSLGWTGADTQYF

J: TRBJ1-2
V: TRBV27
CDR3: CASSTIRDRGRYTF

J: TRBJ2-1
V: TRBV5-1
CDR3: CASSLARRQGSYNEQFF

J: TRBJ1-1
V: TRBV4-2
CDR3: CASSRQGSPMNTEAFF

J: TRBJ2-7
V: TRBV4-2
CDR3: CASSQGGRDYEQYF

J: TRBJ1-2
V: TRBV27
CDR3: CASSLNRENNYGYTF

J: TRBJ1-4
V: TRBV19
CDR3: CASSGQAFPNEKLFF

J: TRBJ2-7
V: TRBV7-9
CDR3: CASSLNSGLEQYF

J: TRBJ2-7
V: TRBV7-2
CDR3: CASSLVEYGRGYEQYF

J: TRBJ1-6
V: TRBV5-6
CDR3: CASSFNFLNNSPLHF

J: TRBJ1-1
V: TRBV9
CDR3: CASSVSRMNTEAFF

J: TRBJ1-1
V: TRBV25-1
CDR3: CASRDSDAEAFF

J: TRBJ1-4
V: TRBV10-1
CDR3: CASSGGTNEKLFF

J: TRBJ2-5
V: TRBV2
CDR3: CASSEALQGRGETQYF

J: TRBJ1-3
V: TRBV19
CDR3: CASSISTGRVPGNTIYF

J: TRBJ2-1
V: TRBV6-1
CDR3: CASSELGWNEQFF

J: TRBJ1-6
V: TRBV6-5
CDR3: CASSYWGLLGALHF

J: TRBJ2-3
V: TRBV5-6
CDR3: CASSPDLYSTDTQYF

J: TRBJ2-1
V: TRBV6-1
CDR3: CASSVGGWEQFF

J: TRBJ2-2
V: TRBV4-2
CDR3: CASSPGLAGGPGTGELFF

J: TRBJ2-5
V: TRBV18
CDR3: CASSPLGGIQETQYF

J: TRBJ2-5
V: TRBV7-8
CDR3: CASSLDPGETQYF

J: TRBJ2-3
V: TRBV10-3
CDR3: CAICNTSDTDTQYF

J: TRBJ2-5
V: TRBV5-1
CDR3: CASSLGGPRGSRQETQYF

J: TRBJ2-4
V: TRBV27
CDR3: CASSKREVANIQYF

J: TRBJ2-3
V: TRBV10-3
CDR3: CAIRGKRGGIADTQYF

J: TRBJ1-4
V: TRBV15
CDR3: CATSRDEREPKLFF

J: TRBJ2-1
V: TRBV5-1
CDR3: CASSPQTSGGHEQFF

J: TRBJ2-5
V: TRBV6-5
CDR3: CASSQGQIQETQYF

J: TRBJ1-6
V: TRBV7-2
CDR3: CASSLSLSSYNSPLHF

J: TRBJ2-3
V: TRBV10-3
CDR3: CATTSARNTDTQYF

J: TRBJ1-1
V: TRBV7-9
CDR3: CASSLAGTGGEAFF

J: TRBJ2-7
V: TRBV9
CDR3: CASSGGTRGEQYF

J: TRBJ2-5
V: TRBV19
CDR3: CASSKRAGKETQYF

J: TRBJ1-5
V: TRBV5-1
CDR3: CASSYGTANQPQHF

J: TRBJ2-2
V: TRBV5-4
CDR3: CASSDRKTGELFF